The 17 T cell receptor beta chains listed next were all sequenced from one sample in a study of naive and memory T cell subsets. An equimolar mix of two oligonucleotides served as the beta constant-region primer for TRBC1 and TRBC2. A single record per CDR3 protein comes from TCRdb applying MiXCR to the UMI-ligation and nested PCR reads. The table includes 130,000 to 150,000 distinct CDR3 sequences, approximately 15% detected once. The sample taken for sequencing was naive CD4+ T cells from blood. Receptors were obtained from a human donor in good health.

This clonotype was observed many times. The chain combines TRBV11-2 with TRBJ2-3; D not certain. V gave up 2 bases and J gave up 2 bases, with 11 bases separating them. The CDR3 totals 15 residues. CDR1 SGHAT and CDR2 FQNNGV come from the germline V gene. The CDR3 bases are TGTGCCAGCAGCTTAACCGGAACGTCCACAGATACGCAGTATTTT. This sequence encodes CASSLTGTSTDTQYF. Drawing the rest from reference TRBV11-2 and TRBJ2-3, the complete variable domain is EAGVAQSPRYKIIEKRQSVAFWCNPISGHATLYWYQQILGQGPKLLIQFQNNGVVDDSQLPKDRFSAERLKGVDSTLKIQPAKLEDSAVYLCASSLTGTSTDTQYFGPGTRLTVL.

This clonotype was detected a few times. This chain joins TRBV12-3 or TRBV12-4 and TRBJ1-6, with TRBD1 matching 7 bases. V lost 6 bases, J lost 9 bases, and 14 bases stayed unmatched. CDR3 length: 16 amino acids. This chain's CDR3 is CASSPRSTGSGSPLHF. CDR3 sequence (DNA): TGTGCCAGCAGCCCTCGGTCGACAGGGTCTGGTTCACCCCTCCACTTT.

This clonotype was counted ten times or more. The CDR3 bases are TGTGCCACCAGGACTAGCGGGGGAGAAGATACGCAGTATTTT. Its protein product is CATRTSGGEDTQYF. This chain links TRBV10-3 with TRBJ2-3; 13 positions agree with TRBD2. The CDR3 totals 14 residues. V was clipped by 10 bases and J by 5 bases; unmatched bases: 6. CDR1 is ENHRY, CDR2 SYGVKD, per germline.

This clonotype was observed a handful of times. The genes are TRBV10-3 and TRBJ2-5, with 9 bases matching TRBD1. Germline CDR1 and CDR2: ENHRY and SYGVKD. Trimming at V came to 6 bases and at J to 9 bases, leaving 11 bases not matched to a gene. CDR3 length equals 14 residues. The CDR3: CAISPGTGPMAQYF. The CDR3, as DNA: TGTGCCATCAGCCCCGGGACAGGGCCAATGGCCCAGTACTTC.

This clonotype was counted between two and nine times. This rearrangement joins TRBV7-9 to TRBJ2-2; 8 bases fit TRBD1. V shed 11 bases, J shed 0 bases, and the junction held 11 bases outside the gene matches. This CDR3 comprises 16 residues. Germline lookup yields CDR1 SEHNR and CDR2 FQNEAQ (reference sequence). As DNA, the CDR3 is TGTGCCGGCCAACCAGGGGGCGGACCGAACACCGGGGAGCTGTTTTTT. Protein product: CAGQPGGGPNTGELFF.

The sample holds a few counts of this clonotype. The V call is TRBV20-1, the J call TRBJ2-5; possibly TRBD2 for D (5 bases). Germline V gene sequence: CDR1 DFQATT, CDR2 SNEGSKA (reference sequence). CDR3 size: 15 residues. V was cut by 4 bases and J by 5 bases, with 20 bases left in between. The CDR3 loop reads CSANLDWLRSETQYF. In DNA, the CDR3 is TGCAGTGCTAACCTGGACTGGCTGAGGTCTGAGACCCAGTACTTC.

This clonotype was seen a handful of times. Here the CDR3 DNA reads TGTGCCAGCAGCTTAGCACAGGGGGGTACCTACGAGCAGTACTTC. Residues: CASSLAQGGTYEQYF. V gene TRBV7-2 combines with J gene TRBJ2-7; 8 bases match TRBD1. In germline, CDR1 is SGHTA, CDR2 FQGNSA. The CDR3 covers 15 residues. The V and J ends lost 0 bases and 2 bases, in that order; junction bases with no gene match: 3.

CDR3 sequence: CATSTLPRDTGLAKNIQYF. In nucleotides, the CDR3 is TGTGCCACCAGCACCCTACCCCGGGACACAGGGCTTGCCAAAAACATTCAGTACTTC. The genes are TRBV15 and TRBJ2-4, with D possibly TRBD1 on 6 matching bases. Germline CDR1 reads LNHNV; CDR2 reads YYDKDF (reference sequence). The CDR3 covers 19 residues. V dropped 4 bases and J dropped 1 base, with 23 bases sitting between them.

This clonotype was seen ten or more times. CDR3 sequence reads: CASSPQGQMNTEAFF. The CDR3 nucleotides are TGTGCCAGCTCACCACAGGGGCAGATGAACACTGAAGCTTTCTTT. The chain employs TRBV18 and TRBJ1-1; a possible D gene is TRBD1 (5 bases). V was cut by 1 base and J by 0 bases, with 9 bases left in between. Germline V gene data show CDR1 as KGHSH and CDR2 as LQKENI. The CDR3 sequence is 15 residues long.

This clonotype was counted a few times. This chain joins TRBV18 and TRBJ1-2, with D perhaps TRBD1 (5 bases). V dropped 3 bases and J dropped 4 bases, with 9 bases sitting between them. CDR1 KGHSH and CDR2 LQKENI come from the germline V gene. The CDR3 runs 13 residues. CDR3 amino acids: CASSPTDTYGYTF. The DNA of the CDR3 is TGTGCCAGCTCACCGACAGACACCTATGGCTACACCTTC.

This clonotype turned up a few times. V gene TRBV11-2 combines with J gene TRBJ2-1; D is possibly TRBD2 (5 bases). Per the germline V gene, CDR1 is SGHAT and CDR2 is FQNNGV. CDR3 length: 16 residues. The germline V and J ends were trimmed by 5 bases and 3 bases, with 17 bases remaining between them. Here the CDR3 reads CASSRFTRRSYNEQFF. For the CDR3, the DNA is TGTGCCAGCAGCCGCTTTACTAGAAGGAGCTACAATGAGCAGTTCTTC.

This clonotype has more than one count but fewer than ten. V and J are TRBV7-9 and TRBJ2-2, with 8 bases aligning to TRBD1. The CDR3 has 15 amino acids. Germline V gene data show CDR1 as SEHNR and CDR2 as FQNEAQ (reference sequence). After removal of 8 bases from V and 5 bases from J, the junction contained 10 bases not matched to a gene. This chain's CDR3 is CASAARTGLTGELFF. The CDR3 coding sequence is TGTGCCAGCGCTGCCCGGACAGGGTTGACCGGGGAGCTGTTTTTT.

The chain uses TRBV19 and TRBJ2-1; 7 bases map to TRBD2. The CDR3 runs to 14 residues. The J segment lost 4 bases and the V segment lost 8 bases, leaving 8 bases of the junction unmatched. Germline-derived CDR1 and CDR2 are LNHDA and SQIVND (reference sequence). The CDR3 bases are TGTGCCAGTGCCCCGCTAGCGGAATACAATGAGCAGTTCTTC. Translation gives CASAPLAEYNEQFF.

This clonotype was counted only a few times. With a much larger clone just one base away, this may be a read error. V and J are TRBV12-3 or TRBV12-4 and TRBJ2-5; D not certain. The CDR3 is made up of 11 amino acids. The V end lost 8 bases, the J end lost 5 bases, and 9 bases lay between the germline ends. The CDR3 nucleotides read TGTGCCAGCTCCTGTAGGGAGACCCAGTACTTC. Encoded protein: CASSCRETQYF.

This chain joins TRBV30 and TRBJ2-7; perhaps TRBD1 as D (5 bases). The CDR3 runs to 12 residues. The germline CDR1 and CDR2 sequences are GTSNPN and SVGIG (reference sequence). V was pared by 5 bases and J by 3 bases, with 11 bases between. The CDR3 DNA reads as TGTGCCTGGGGGTGGCAGGGCTACGAGCAGTACTTC. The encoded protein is CAWGWQGYEQYF. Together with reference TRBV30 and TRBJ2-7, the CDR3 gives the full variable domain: SQTIHQWPATLVQPVGSPLSLECTVEGTSNPNLYWYRQAAGRGLQLLFYSVGIGQISSEVPQNLSASRPQDRQFILSSKKLLLSDSGFYLCAWGWQGYEQYFGPGTRLTVT.

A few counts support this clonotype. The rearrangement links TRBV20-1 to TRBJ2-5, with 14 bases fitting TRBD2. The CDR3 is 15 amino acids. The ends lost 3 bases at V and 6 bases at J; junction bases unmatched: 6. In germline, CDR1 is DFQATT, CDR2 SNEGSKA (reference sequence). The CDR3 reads CSASGTSGSSKTQYF. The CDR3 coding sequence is TGCAGTGCTAGTGGGACTAGCGGGAGTTCGAAGACCCAGTACTTC.

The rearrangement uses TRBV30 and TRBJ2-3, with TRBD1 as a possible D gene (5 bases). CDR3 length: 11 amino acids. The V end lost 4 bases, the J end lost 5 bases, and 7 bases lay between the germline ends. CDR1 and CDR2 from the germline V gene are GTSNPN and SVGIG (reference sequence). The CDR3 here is CAWTGLDTQYF. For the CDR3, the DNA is TGTGCCTGGACAGGGTTAGATACGCAGTATTTT.